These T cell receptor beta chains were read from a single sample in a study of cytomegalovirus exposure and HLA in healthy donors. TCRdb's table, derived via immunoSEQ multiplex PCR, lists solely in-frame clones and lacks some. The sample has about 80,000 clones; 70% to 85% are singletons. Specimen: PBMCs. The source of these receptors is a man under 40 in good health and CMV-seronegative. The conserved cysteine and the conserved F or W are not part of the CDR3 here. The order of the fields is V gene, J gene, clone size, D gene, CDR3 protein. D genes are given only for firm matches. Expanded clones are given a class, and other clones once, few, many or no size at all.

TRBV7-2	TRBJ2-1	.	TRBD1	ASREWTGKEF
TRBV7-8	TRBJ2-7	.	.	ASSFTQGSSYEQY
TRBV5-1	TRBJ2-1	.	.	ASSLTPSSYNEQF
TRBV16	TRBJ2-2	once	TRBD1	ASSRGQASGELF
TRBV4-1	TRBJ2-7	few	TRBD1	ASSQAGTGPYEQY
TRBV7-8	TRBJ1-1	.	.	ASSLDSDWNTEAF
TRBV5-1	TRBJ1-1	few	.	ASSPRGGRTEAF
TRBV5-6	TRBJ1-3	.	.	ASSLRSGVVLGTIY
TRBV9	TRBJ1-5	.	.	ASSVAGANQPQH
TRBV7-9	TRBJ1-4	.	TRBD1	ASRDRGLNEKLF
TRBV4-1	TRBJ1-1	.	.	ASSPHWAQGSRNTEAF
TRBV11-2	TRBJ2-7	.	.	ASSTLQGHEQY
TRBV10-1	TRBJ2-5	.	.	ANSPPGQEETQY
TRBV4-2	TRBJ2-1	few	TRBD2	ASSQDDARGGNEQF
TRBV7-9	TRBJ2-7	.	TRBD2	ASSRSGGEQY
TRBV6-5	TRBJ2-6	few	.	ASNTLRTGANVLT
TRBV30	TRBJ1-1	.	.	AWSVRGMRWYF
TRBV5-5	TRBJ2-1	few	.	ASSLVWSSYNEQF
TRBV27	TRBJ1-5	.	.	ASSLSSSAGVNGYSNQPQH
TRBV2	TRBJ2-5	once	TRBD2	ASLRREGETQY
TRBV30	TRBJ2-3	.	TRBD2	AWSVGMTSGGVRTDTQY
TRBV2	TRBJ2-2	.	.	ASSVLVGGTGELF
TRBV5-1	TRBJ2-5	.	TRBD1	ASSNQGAWEETQY
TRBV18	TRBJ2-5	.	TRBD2	ASSSGGEETQY
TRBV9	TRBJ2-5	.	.	ASSPGGFLETQY
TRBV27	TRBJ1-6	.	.	ASSVLQDSPLH